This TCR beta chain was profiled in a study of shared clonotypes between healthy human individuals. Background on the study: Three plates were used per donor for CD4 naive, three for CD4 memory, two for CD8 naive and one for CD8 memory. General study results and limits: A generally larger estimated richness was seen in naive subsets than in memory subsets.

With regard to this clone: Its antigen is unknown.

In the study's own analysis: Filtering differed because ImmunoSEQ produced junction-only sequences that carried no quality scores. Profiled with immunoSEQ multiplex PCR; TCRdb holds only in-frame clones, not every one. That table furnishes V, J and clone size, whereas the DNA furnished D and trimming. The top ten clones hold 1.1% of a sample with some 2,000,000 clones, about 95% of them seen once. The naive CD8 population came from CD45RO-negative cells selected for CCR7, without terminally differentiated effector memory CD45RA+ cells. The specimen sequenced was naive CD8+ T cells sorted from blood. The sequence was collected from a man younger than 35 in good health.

CDR3 in amino acids: CASSSLGQGDLPPLHF. The CDR3 DNA reads TGTGCCAGCAGTTCCCTGGGACAGGGAGACCTGCCACCCCTCCACTTT. The gene calls are TRBV28 and TRBJ1-6; 9 bases align to TRBD1. The trim removed 4 bases at V and 11 bases at J, leaving 12 bases unmatched. The CDR3 runs to 16 residues. Germline lookup yields CDR1 MDHEN and CDR2 SYDVKM.